What follows are 28 T cell receptor beta chains derived from one specimen sequenced in a study of shared clonotypes between healthy human individuals (dated by TCRdb to 2020 to 2021). The library came from the immunoSEQ multiplex PCR assay. Held by TCRdb, this immuneACCESS table contains in-frame sequences only and omits some clones. Under half of the omission traces to an unresolved V gene where checked; the cause of the rest is unknown. In this sample the table shows 1.5 million to 2.5 million clones, roughly 94% of which occur a single time. Around 1.2% of the sample comes from the top ten. CD8 naive samples were obtained by positive selection for CCR7 among CD45RO-negative cells, yielding a CD45RA+CCR7+ population from which TemRA cells were excluded. The sample taken for sequencing was naive CD8+ T cells sorted from blood. This specimen's cell subset or site label, per the study, means: CD45RA+CCR7+. These receptors were obtained from a man younger than 35 in good health.

J is TRBJ2-7 and V is TRBV27; 7 bases are shared with TRBD1. The CDR3 extends over 16 amino acids. V lost 3 bases, J lost 3 bases, and 11 bases stayed unmatched. Germline CDR1 MNHEY, CDR2 SMNVEV (reference sequence). The CDR3, as DNA: TGTGCCAGCAGTTTGTCGAACAGGGGTACAATCTACGAGCAGTACTTC. Protein sequence: CASSLSNRGTIYEQYF.

The gene calls are TRBV9 and TRBJ1-2; weak D call: TRBD1 (5 bases). Germline V gene sequence: CDR1 SGDLS, CDR2 YYNGEE. Trimming cost V 3 bases and J 0 bases, with 9 bases left between them. The length of the CDR3 is 14 residues. CDR3 sequence reads: CASSGRGSNYGYTF. CDR3 nucleotides: TGTGCCAGCAGCGGCCGGGGGTCTAACTATGGCTACACCTTC.

The rearrangement joins TRBV7-9 to TRBJ1-3; D is unclear. V lost 3 bases and J lost 1, with 4 bases in between. From germline, CDR1 is SEHNR and CDR2 FQNEAQ (reference sequence). This CDR3 is 13 amino acids long. The CDR3 region is CASSFGSGNTIYF. CDR3 DNA: TGTGCCAGCAGCTTCGGGTCTGGAAACACCATATATTTT. The complete variable domain, with remaining parts taken from reference TRBV7-9 and TRBJ1-3, reads DTGVSQNPRHKITKRGQNVTFRCDPISEHNRLYWYRQTLGQGPEFLTYFQNEAQLEKSRLLSDRFSAERPKGSFSTLEIQRTEQGDSAMYLCASSFGSGNTIYFGEGSWLTVV.

The chain combines TRBV7-9 with TRBJ2-7; tentatively, D is TRBD1 (5 bases). Germline CDR1 reads SEHNR; CDR2 reads FQNEAQ (reference sequence). The CDR3 is made up of 12 amino acids. V was clipped by 5 bases and J by 4 bases, with 9 bases between them. The CDR3 sequence: CASSDDRYEQYF. The CDR3 nucleotides are TGTGCCAGCAGCGATGACAGATACGAGCAGTACTTC.

This clone was detected once. This chain uses TRBV5-1 with TRBJ2-7; 8 bases map to TRBD1. The V gene's germline CDR1 is SGHRS and CDR2 YFSETQ. The junction had 10 bases not matched to a gene; V was cut back by 4 bases and J by 4 bases. There are 15 residues in the CDR3. For the CDR3, the DNA is TGCGCCAGCAGCCTTACAGGGGGATACAATTACGAGCAGTACTTC. Residues: CASSLTGGYNYEQYF.

The V call is TRBV5-4, the J call TRBJ2-1; TRBD2 matches 9 bases. CDR1 SGHNT and CDR2 YYREEE come from the germline V gene (reference sequence). V lost 3 bases to trimming and J lost 2 bases; unmatched junction nucleotides: 9. CDR3 length: 17 amino acids. In nucleotides, the CDR3 is TGTGCCAGCAGCTCACCCATTAGCGGGAGCGCCTACAATGAGCAGTTCTTC. Its translation is CASSSPISGSAYNEQFF.

J is TRBJ2-1 and V is TRBV4-3; no reliable D call. Trimming took off 4 bases at V and 3 bases at J, with 10 bases between the two ends. The CDR3 length is 14 residues. The germline gives CDR1 LGHNA, CDR2 YSLEER. The CDR3 coding sequence is TGCGCCAGCAGCCCAGAAGGCGACTACAATGAGCAGTTCTTC. This sequence encodes CASSPEGDYNEQFF.

The V and J genes are TRBV9 and TRBJ1-5, with 7 nucleotides matching TRBD1. After removal of 0 bases from V and 0 bases from J, the junction contained 9 bases not matched to a gene. CDR3 length: 18 amino acids. Germline assignment: CDR1 SGDLS and CDR2 YYNGEE. CDR3 bases: TGTGCCAGCAGCGTAGCCACGAGGGGGCGATCTAGCAATCAGCCCCAGCATTTT. It is translated as CASSVATRGRSSNQPQHF.

The V call is TRBV7-9, the J call TRBJ1-2, with D possibly TRBD1 on 5 matching bases. Deletions cut 5 bases from V and 8 bases from J, with 24 bases between. The CDR3 is 16 amino acids. Germline assignment: CDR1 SEHNR and CDR2 FQNEAQ (reference sequence). The CDR3 region is CASSPDVVGARLGYTF. CDR3 nucleotides: TGTGCCAGCAGCCCCGACGTTGTAGGGGCCCGTTTGGGCTACACCTTC.

This clone was seen a few times. The gene calls are TRBV10-1 and TRBJ2-7; 14 bases line up with TRBD2. Per germline, CDR1 WNHNN and CDR2 SYGVQD (reference sequence). CDR3 length: 15 amino acids. With 3 bases clipped from V and 4 bases from J, the junction kept 2 bases outside the gene matches. CDR3 region: CASSDWTSGGYEQYF. CDR3 nucleotides: TGCGCCAGCAGTGACTGGACTAGCGGGGGGTACGAGCAGTACTTC.

The chain is built from TRBV5-4 and TRBJ2-1; 9 bases align to TRBD1. Looked up from germline, CDR1 is SGHNT and CDR2 is YYREEE (reference sequence). The length of the CDR3 is 15 residues. V gave up 2 bases and J gave up 4 bases; unmatched junction bases: 4. CDR3 DNA: TGTGCCAGCAGCTTACAGGGGGCGTCTTACAATGAGCAGTTCTTC. It encodes CASSLQGASYNEQFF.

The chain combines TRBV4-3 with TRBJ2-2; D uncertain. CDR3 length: 12 amino acids. Trimming took off 3 bases at V and 4 bases at J, with 3 bases between the two ends. CDR1 and CDR2 (germline): LGHNA, YSLEER. This CDR3 is CASSHLTGELFF. The CDR3 DNA reads as TGCGCCAGCAGCCACCTCACCGGGGAGCTGTTTTTT.

The chain joins TRBV11-2 to TRBJ1-1; no clear D. The CDR3 loop spans 15 amino acids. V was clipped by 5 bases and J by 0 bases, with 13 bases between them. CDR1 and CDR2 from the germline V gene are SGHAT and FQNNGV. The CDR3 protein is CASSPQSGLNTEAFF. DNA of the CDR3: TGTGCCAGCAGCCCACAGTCCGGTTTGAACACTGAAGCTTTCTTT. Looking up the rest from reference TRBV11-2 and TRBJ1-1 gives the full variable domain: EAGVAQSPRYKIIEKRQSVAFWCNPISGHATLYWYQQILGQGPKLLIQFQNNGVVDDSQLPKDRFSAERLKGVDSTLKIQPAKLEDSAVYLCASSPQSGLNTEAFFGQGTRLTVV.

This chain connects TRBV5-1 to TRBJ1-1, with D perhaps matching TRBD1 (6 bases). Germline lookup yields CDR1 SGHRS and CDR2 YFSETQ. V was trimmed by 5 bases and J by 4 bases, leaving 9 bases between them. The CDR3 covers 12 residues. CDR3 sequence (DNA): TGCGCCAGCAGACAGGGTTCCACTGAAGCTTTCTTT. Protein sequence: CASRQGSTEAFF.

The V and J genes are TRBV2 and TRBJ1-1; the match to TRBD1 covers 11 bases. The CDR3 is 16 residues long. The V gene's germline CDR1 is SNHLY and CDR2 FYNNEI. The V and J ends lost 5 bases and 0 bases, in that order; junction bases with no gene match: 5. DNA for the CDR3: TGTGCCAGCAGTTTTGGACAGGGGGCGATGAACACTGAAGCTTTCTTT. This sequence encodes CASSFGQGAMNTEAFF. The whole variable domain, remainder taken from reference TRBV2 and TRBJ1-1, is EPEVTQTPSHQVTQMGQEVILRCVPISNHLYFYWYRQILGQKVEFLVSFYNNEISEKSEIFDDQFSVERPDGSNFTLKIRSTKLEDSAMYFCASSFGQGAMNTEAFFGQGTRLTVV.

This clone was seen just once. The rearrangement uses TRBV5-6 and TRBJ1-4; 9 bases are a match to TRBD1. Trimming took 3 bases from V and 7 from J; bases not matched to a gene: 4. Germline V gene data show CDR1 as SGHDT and CDR2 as YYEEEE. The CDR3 totals 14 residues. The CDR3 reads CASSYGTGIEKLFF. The DNA of the CDR3 is TGTGCCAGCAGCTACGGGACAGGGATTGAAAAACTGTTTTTT.

The V gene is TRBV27, the J gene TRBJ2-2, with 9 bases that match TRBD1. Germline CDR1 reads MNHEY; CDR2 reads SMNVEV (reference sequence). The CDR3 extends over 16 amino acids. Unmatched junction bases numbered 6, after V lost 3 bases and J lost 4 bases. Written as DNA, the CDR3 is TGTGCCAGCAGTTTTGGGACAGGGAGCAGCACCGGGGAGCTGTTTTTT. Translation gives CASSFGTGSSTGELFF.

Written as DNA, the CDR3 is TGCAGCGTTGAGGGGGGGACAGGGTACGACGAGCAGTACTTC. Protein: CSVEGGTGYDEQYF. This chain connects TRBV29-1 to TRBJ2-7; TRBD1 matches 9 bases. CDR3 length equals 14 residues. The germline gives CDR1 SQVTM, CDR2 ANQGSEA. Trimming at V came to 3 bases and at J to 5 bases, leaving 8 bases not matched to a gene.

This chain uses TRBV18 with TRBJ2-7, with 7 bases matching TRBD1. Germline V gives CDR1 KGHSH, CDR2 LQKENI. The CDR3 has 13 residues. V lost 6 bases and J lost 0; bases outside the gene matches: 2. CDR3 sequence reads: CASSGQDSYEQYF. CDR3 bases: TGTGCCAGCTCCGGACAGGACTCCTACGAGCAGTACTTC.

The chain recombines TRBV2 with TRBJ1-4; TRBD1 aligns across 8 bases. Germline trimming cut 3 bases from V and 5 bases from J; bases unmatched to any gene: 11. The germline gives CDR1 SNHLY, CDR2 FYNNEI. The CDR3 is 17 amino acids. The CDR3 DNA reads as TGTGCCAGCAGTGACAGCCAGGGGGCGGGCAGGAATGAAAAACTGTTTTTT. This codes for CASSDSQGAGRNEKLFF.

The DNA for the CDR3 is TGTGCCAGCAGTTCTACCGACAGGGGGCTCCTCCAAGAGACCCAGTACTTC. Residues: CASSSTDRGLLQETQYF. This chain joins TRBV7-9 and TRBJ2-5; the match to TRBD1 covers 10 bases. Trimming removed 6 bases from V and 1 base from J; junction bases left unmatched: 11. Looked up from germline, CDR1 is SEHNR and CDR2 is FQNEAQ (reference sequence). The length of the CDR3 is 17 residues. The complete variable domain, with remaining parts taken from reference TRBV7-9 and TRBJ2-5, reads DTGVSQNPRHKITKRGQNVTFRCDPISEHNRLYWYRQTLGQGPEFLTYFQNEAQLEKSRLLSDRFSAERPKGSFSTLEIQRTEQGDSAMYLCASSSTDRGLLQETQYFGPGTRLLVL.

The CDR3 loop reads CASSFRGEETQYF. In DNA form, the CDR3 reads TGCGCCAGCAGTTTCAGGGGTGAGGAGACCCAGTACTTC. The chain employs TRBV4-3 and TRBJ2-5, with TRBD1 as a possible D gene (6 bases). CDR3 length equals 13 residues. CDR1 LGHNA and CDR2 YSLEER come from the germline V gene. V was clipped by 6 bases and J by 5 bases, with 13 bases between them.

The chain's CDR3 is CASSLAVSDAYNEQFF. CDR3 nucleotide sequence: TGTGCCAGCAGCTTGGCCGTCTCAGACGCCTACAATGAGCAGTTCTTC. V is TRBV5-6 and J is TRBJ2-1; the D is unclear. Germline V gene sequence: CDR1 SGHDT, CDR2 YYEEEE. V dropped 0 bases and J dropped 2 bases, with 12 bases sitting between them. The CDR3 length is 16 residues.

A note on this clone: Within the sample, other DNA sequences also encode this same CDR3. The CDR3, as DNA: TGTGCCAGCAGTTTAATCAGGGAGGATACCGGGGAGCTGTTTTTT. Residues: CASSLIREDTGELFF. This chain links TRBV28 with TRBJ2-2; perhaps TRBD2 as D (6 bases). The V gene lost 2 bases and the J gene lost 5 bases, with 12 bases spanning the gap. The CDR3 length is 15 residues. CDR1 and CDR2 from the germline V gene are MDHEN and SYDVKM.

This clone was observed a single time. V usage is TRBV25-1 and J usage is TRBJ2-5; 11 bases match TRBD2. From germline, CDR1 is MGHDK and CDR2 SYGVNS. The length of the CDR3 is 14 residues. The ends lost 5 bases at V and 4 bases at J; junction bases unmatched: 3. The CDR3 DNA is TGTGCCAGCAGTAGTACTAGCGGGAGAGAGACCCAGTACTTC. Protein product: CASSSTSGRETQYF. The full variable domain, rest sourced from reference TRBV25-1 and TRBJ2-5, is EADIYQTPRYLVIGTGKKITLECSQTMGHDKMYWYQQDPGMELHLIHYSYGVNSTEKGDLSSESTVSRIRTEHFPLTLESARPSHTSQYLCASSSTSGRETQYFGPGTRLLVL.

This clone appeared once. The CDR3 is CASSQVISSGSQETQYF. The CDR3 region has the DNA TGCGCCAGCAGCCAAGTAATAAGTAGCGGGAGCCAAGAGACCCAGTACTTC. V gene TRBV4-3 combines with J gene TRBJ2-5; 9 positions match TRBD2. CDR1 is LGHNA and CDR2 is YSLEER in the germline V gene. J lost 1 base, V lost 1 base, and 7 bases had no gene match. The CDR3 contains 17 residues.

This chain uses TRBV10-1 with TRBJ2-7, with TRBD1 as a possible D gene (5 bases). From germline, CDR1 is WNHNN and CDR2 SYGVQD (reference sequence). The V gene lost 4 bases and the J gene lost 6 bases, with 13 bases spanning the gap. This CDR3 comprises 13 residues. The CDR3 loop is CASSGRGIREQYF. CDR3 DNA sequence: TGCGCCAGCAGTGGAAGGGGTATTCGCGAGCAGTACTTC.

The V call is TRBV5-6, the J call TRBJ1-5, with 7 bases lining up with TRBD1. From germline, CDR1 is SGHDT and CDR2 YYEEEE. The V and J ends lost 4 bases and 3 bases, in that order; junction bases with no gene match: 1. CDR3 length: 13 amino acids. The DNA for the CDR3 is TGTGCCAGCAGCCAGGGGGACAATCAGCCCCAGCATTTT. The encoded protein is CASSQGDNQPQHF.